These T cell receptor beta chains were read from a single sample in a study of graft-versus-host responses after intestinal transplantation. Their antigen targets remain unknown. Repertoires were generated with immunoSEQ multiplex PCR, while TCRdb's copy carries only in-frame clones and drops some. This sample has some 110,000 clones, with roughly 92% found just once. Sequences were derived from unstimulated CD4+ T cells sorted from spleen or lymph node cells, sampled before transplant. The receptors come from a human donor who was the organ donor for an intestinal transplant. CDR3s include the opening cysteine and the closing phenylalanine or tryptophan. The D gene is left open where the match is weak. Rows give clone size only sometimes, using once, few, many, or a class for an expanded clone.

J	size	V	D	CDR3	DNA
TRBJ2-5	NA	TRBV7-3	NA	CASSPGVSETQYF	TGTGCCAGCAGCCCGGGAGTTTCGGAGACCCAGTACTTC
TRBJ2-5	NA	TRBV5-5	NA	CASSEGQGRVQETQYF	TGTGCCAGCAGCGAAGGGCAGGGGAGGGTGCAAGAGACCCAGTACTTC
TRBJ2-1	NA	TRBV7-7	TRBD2	CASSPSGSPYNEQFF	TGTGCCAGCAGCCCAAGCGGGAGCCCCTACAATGAGCAGTTCTTC
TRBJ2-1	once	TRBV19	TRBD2	CASSTTSGSNEQFF	TGTGCCAGTAGTACGACTAGCGGGAGCAATGAGCAGTTCTTC
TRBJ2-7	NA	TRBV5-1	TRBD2	CASSLGGSFIDEQYF	TGCGCCAGCAGCTTGGGCGGGAGTTTCATCGACGAGCAGTACTTC
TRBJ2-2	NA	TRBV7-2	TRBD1	CASSSTGGAGELFF	TGTGCCAGCAGTTCGACAGGGGGCGCCGGGGAGCTGTTTTTT
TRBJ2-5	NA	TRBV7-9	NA	CASSRNYEGETQYF	TGTGCCAGCAGCCGGAATTACGAGGGGGAGACCCAGTACTTC
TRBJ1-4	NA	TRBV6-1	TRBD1	CASRRTGANEKLFF	TGTGCCAGCAGGCGGACAGGGGCTAATGAAAAACTGTTTTTT
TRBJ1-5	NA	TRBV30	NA	CAWSVRENQPQHF	TGTGCCTGGAGTGTACGGGAAAATCAGCCCCAGCATTTT
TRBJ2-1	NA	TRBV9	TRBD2	CASSVAGGPYNEQFF	TGTGCCAGCAGCGTAGCGGGAGGCCCATACAATGAGCAGTTCTTC
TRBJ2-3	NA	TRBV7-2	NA	CASSFPRFQEGDTQYF	TGTGCCAGCAGCTTCCCTCGGTTTCAGGAGGGGGATACGCAGTATTTT
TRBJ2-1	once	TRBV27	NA	CASSSPYNEQFF	TGTGCCAGCAGTTCCCCCTACAATGAGCAGTTCTTC
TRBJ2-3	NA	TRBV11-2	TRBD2	CATRLAGPELSTDTQYF	TGTGCCACCCGACTAGCGGGGCCAGAATTGAGCACAGATACGCAGTATTTT
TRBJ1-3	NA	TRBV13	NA	CASRPSGSSGNTIYF	TGTGCCAGCAGGCCGTCAGGGAGCTCTGGAAACACCATATATTTT
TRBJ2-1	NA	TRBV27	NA	CASSLGGRWDNEQFF	TGTGCCAGCAGTTTGGGCGGAAGGTGGGACAATGAGCAGTTCTTC
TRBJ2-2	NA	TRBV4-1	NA	CASSQKGVRAGELFF	TGCGCCAGCAGCCAAAAGGGGGTGAGGGCCGGGGAGCTGTTTTTT
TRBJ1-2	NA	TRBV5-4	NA	CASSPGASREFFYGYTF	TGTGCCAGCAGCCCCGGAGCCTCCAGGGAGTTCTTCTATGGCTACACCTTC
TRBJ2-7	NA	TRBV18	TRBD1	CASSPTGTGVREQYF	TGTGCCAGCTCACCAACAGGGACAGGGGTTCGCGAGCAGTACTTC
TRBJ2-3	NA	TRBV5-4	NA	CASSPVPSTDTQYF	TGTGCCAGCAGCCCGGTCCCTAGCACAGATACGCAGTATTTT
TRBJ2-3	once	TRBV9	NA	CASSPRTDTQYF	TGTGCCAGCAGCCCCCGCACAGATACGCAGTATTTT
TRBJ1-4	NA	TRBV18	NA	CASSPAEKLFF	TGTGCCAGCTCACCAGCGGAAAAACTGTTTTTT
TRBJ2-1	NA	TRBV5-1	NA	CASSPPVEPPGNEQFF	TGCGCCAGCAGCCCGCCGGTAGAACCTCCCGGCAATGAGCAGTTCTTC
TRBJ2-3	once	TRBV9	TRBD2	CASSVTSGSGTDTQYF	TGTGCCAGCAGCGTTACTAGCGGGAGTGGCACAGATACGCAGTATTTT
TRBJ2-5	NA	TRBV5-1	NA	CASSLVAERSTQYF	TGCGCCAGCAGCTTGGTGGCAGAAAGAAGTACCCAGTACTTC
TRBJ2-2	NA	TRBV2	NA	CASRGLGATGELFF	TGTGCCAGCAGGGGATTAGGGGCGACCGGGGAGCTGTTTTTT
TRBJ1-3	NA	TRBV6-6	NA	CASSYYTAGRGNTIYF	TGTGCCAGCAGTTACTACACTGCGGGGCGTGGAAACACCATATATTTT
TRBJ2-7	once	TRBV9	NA	CASSVGGASAEQYF	TGTGCCAGCAGCGTAGGTGGGGCTAGCGCAGAGCAGTACTTC
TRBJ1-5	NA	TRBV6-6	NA	CASSTGGDNQPQHF	TGTGCCAGCAGTACCGGGGGGGATAATCAGCCCCAGCATTTT
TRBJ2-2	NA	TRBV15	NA	CATSRAGRGGELFF	TGTGCCACCAGCAGAGCGGGACGGGGCGGGGAGCTGTTTTTT
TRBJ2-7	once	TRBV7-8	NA	CASSLGRGINRANEQYF	TGTGCCAGCAGCTTAGGGAGGGGTATAAACAGGGCCAACGAGCAGTACTTC
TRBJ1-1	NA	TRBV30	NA	CAWSVVPNTEAFF	TGTGCCTGGAGTGTAGTCCCGAACACTGAAGCTTTCTTT
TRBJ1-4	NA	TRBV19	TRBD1	CASSINRGNEKLFF	TGTGCCAGTAGTATTAACAGGGGAAATGAAAAACTGTTTTTT
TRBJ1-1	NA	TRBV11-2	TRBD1	CASTPTGTDTEAFF	TGTGCCAGCACCCCGACAGGGACGGACACTGAAGCTTTCTTT
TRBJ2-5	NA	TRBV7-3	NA	CASSFGTQETQYF	TGTGCCAGCAGCTTCGGCACTCAAGAGACCCAGTACTTC
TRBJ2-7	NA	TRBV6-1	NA	CATQPSRGATYEQYF	TGTGCCACCCAACCTTCCCGGGGGGCAACCTACGAGCAGTACTTC
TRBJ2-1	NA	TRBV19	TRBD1	CASSTSLDRGRDEQFF	TGTGCCAGTAGTACCTCCTTGGACAGGGGGAGGGATGAGCAGTTCTTC
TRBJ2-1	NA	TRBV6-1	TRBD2	CASSGSRLAGVNEQFF	TGTGCCAGCAGTGGATCCCGACTAGCGGGAGTCAATGAGCAGTTCTTC
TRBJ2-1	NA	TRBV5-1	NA	CASRFYNEQFF	TGCGCCAGCAGATTTTACAATGAGCAGTTCTTC
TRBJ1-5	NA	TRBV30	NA	CAWSHGTGNQPQHF	TGTGCCTGGAGTCACGGGACGGGCAATCAGCCCCAGCATTTT
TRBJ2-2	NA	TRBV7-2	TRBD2	CASSPRLAGETGELFF	TGTGCCAGCAGCCCCCGACTAGCGGGAGAGACCGGGGAGCTGTTTTTT
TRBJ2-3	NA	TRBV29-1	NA	CSAAQGSSTDTQYF	TGCAGCGCCGCCCAGGGTTCTAGCACAGATACGCAGTATTTT
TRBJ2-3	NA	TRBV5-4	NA	CASGERGGTDTQYF	TGTGCCAGCGGAGAGCGAGGGGGCACAGATACGCAGTATTTT
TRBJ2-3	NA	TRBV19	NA	CASSLGDADTQYF	TGTGCCAGTAGTCTAGGGGACGCAGATACGCAGTATTTT
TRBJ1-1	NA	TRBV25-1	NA	CASSDRGRRPTEAFF	TGTGCCAGCAGTGACAGGGGACGGCGGCCCACTGAAGCTTTCTTT
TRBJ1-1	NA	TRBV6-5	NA	CASSYWGTRTEAFF	TGTGCCAGCAGTTACTGGGGGACGCGAACTGAAGCTTTCTTT
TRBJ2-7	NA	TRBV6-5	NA	CATGRSTYEQYF	TGTGCCACTGGACGGTCAACCTACGAGCAGTACTTC
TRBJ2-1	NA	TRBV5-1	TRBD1	CASSLWGQGSYNEQFF	TGCGCCAGCAGCTTGTGGGGACAGGGAAGCTACAATGAGCAGTTCTTC
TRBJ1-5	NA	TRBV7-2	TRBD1	CASSLVGQPFSNQPQHF	TGTGCCAGCAGCTTAGTGGGACAGCCTTTCTCCAATCAGCCCCAGCATTTT
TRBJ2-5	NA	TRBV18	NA	CASSPLDQETQYF	TGTGCCAGCTCACCACTGGATCAAGAGACCCAGTACTTC
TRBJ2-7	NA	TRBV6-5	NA	CASSYRGYEQYF	TGTGCCAGCAGTTACAGGGGTTACGAGCAGTACTTC
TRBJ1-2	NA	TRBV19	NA	CASSIAATGTNYGYTF	TGTGCCAGTAGTATAGCTGCCACAGGGACTAACTATGGCTACACCTTC
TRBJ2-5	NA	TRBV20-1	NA	CSARVPETQYF	TGCAGTGCTAGAGTGCCAGAGACCCAGTACTTC